This T cell receptor (beta chain) was recorded in a study of blood T cell repertoires in COVID-19. About the research overall: Samples came from the United States, Italy and Spain, spanning acute and convalescent COVID-19.

Germline V gene sequence: CDR1 MNHEY, CDR2 SVGAGI. V gave up 0 bases and J gave up 3 bases, with 9 bases separating them. The CDR3 runs to 14 residues. As processed by the authors: Researchers report that nucleated cell counts were estimated from reference gene primer amplification. The method was immunoSEQ multiplex PCR; TCRdb's version includes in-frame clones alone and lacks a portion of them. V and J calls and clone size are those listed in that table; D and trimming were worked out from the DNA. The sample includes under 65,000 clones, 80% to 95% seen only once; the top ten take about 9.1%. V and J are TRBV6-5 and TRBJ2-7, with D possibly TRBD2 on 5 matching bases. The TCR originated in an elderly woman with active COVID-19. The sequencing input was peripheral blood. The CDR3 spells CASSYSGKGYEQYF. The CDR3 DNA reads as TGTGCCAGCAGTTACTCCGGGAAGGGCTACGAGCAGTACTTC.